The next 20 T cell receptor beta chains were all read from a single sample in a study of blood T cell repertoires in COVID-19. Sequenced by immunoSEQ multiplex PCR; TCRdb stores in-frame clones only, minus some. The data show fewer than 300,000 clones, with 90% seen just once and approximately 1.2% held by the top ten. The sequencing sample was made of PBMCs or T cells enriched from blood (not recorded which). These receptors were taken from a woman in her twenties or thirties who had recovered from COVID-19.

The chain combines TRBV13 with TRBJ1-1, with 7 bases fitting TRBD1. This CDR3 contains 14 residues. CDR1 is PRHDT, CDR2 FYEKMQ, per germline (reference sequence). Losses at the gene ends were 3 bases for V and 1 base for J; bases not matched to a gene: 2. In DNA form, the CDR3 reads TGTGCCAGCAGCTTCGGACAGGCGAACACTGAAGCTTTCTTT. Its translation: CASSFGQANTEAFF.

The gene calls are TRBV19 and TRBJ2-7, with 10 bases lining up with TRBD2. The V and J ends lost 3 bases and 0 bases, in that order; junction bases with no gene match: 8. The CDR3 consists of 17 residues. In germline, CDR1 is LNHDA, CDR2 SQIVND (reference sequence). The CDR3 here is CASSIGLAGVPSYEQYF. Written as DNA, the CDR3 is TGTGCCAGTAGTATTGGCCTAGCGGGAGTCCCCTCCTACGAGCAGTACTTC.

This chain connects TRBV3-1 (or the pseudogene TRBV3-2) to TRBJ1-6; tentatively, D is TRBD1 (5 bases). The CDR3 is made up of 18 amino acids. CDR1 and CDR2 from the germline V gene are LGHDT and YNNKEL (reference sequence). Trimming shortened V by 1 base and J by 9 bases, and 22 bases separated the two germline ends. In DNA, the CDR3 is TGTGCCAGCAGCCAAGTTCCAGGAGATGGGGCACAAAGTTCACCCCTCCACTTT. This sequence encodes CASSQVPGDGAQSSPLHF.

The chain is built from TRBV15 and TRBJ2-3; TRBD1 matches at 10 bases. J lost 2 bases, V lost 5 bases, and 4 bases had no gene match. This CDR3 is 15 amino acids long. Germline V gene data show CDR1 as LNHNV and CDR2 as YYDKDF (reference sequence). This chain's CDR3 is CATSAGQGNTDTQYF. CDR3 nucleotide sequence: TGTGCCACCAGCGCGGGACAGGGGAACACAGATACGCAGTATTTT.

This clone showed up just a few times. This CDR3 reads CASSRTGRSGGYGYTF. DNA for the CDR3: TGTGCCAGCAGCCGCACCGGTCGGAGTGGGGGGTATGGCTACACCTTC. This chain links TRBV3-1 (or the pseudogene TRBV3-2) with TRBJ1-2; TRBD1 might be the D (5 bases). CDR3 length: 16 amino acids. In germline, CDR1 is LGHDT, CDR2 YNNKEL (reference sequence). V was trimmed by 4 bases and J by 5 bases, leaving 20 bases between them.

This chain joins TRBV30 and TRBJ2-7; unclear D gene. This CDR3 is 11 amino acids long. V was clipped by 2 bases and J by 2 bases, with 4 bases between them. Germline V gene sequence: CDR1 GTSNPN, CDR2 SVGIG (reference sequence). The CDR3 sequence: CAWSSTYEQYF. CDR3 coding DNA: TGTGCCTGGAGTTCCACCTACGAGCAGTACTTC. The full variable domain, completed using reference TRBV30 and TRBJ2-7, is SQTIHQWPATLVQPVGSPLSLECTVEGTSNPNLYWYRQAAGRGLQLLFYSVGIGQISSEVPQNLSASRPQDRQFILSSKKLLLSDSGFYLCAWSSTYEQYFGPGTRLTVT.

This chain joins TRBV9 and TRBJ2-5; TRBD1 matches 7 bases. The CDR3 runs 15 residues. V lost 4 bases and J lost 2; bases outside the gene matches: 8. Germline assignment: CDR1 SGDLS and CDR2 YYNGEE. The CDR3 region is CASSPPSGQQETQYF. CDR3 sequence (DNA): TGTGCCAGCAGCCCGCCCTCGGGACAGCAAGAGACCCAGTACTTC.

The CDR3 spells CASSLLKREETQYF. The CDR3 DNA is TGTGCCAGCAGTTTATTGAAGCGGGAAGAGACCCAGTACTTC. V gene TRBV28 combines with J gene TRBJ2-5; TRBD2 might be the D (6 bases). From germline, CDR1 is MDHEN and CDR2 SYDVKM. The CDR3 consists of 14 residues. The V end was cut by 1 base, the J end by 3 bases, with 9 bases between.

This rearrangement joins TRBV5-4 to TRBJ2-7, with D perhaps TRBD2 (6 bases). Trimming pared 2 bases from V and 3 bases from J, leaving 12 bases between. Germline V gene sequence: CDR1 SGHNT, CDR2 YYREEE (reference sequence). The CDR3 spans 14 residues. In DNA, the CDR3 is TGTGCCAGCAGCTTTGCGGGATCGTTCTACGAGCAGTACTTC. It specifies CASSFAGSFYEQYF.

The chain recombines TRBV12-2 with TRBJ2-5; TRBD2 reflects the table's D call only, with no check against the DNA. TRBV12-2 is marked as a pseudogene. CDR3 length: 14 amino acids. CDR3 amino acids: CASRLAGGRKTQYF. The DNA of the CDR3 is TGTGCAAGTCGCTTAGCTGGCGGAAGGAAGACCCAGTACTTC.

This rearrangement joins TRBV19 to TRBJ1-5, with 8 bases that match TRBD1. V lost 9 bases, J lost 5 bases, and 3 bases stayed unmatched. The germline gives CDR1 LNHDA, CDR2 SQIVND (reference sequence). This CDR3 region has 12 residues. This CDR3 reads CASGQGDQPQHF. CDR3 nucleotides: TGTGCCAGCGGACAGGGCGATCAGCCCCAGCATTTT.

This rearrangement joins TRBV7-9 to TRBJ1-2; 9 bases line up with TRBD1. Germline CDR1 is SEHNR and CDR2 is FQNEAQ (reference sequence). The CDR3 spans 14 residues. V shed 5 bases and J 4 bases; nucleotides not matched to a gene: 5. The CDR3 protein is CASSGTGSFYGYTF. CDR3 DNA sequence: TGTGCCAGCAGCGGGACAGGGAGCTTCTATGGCTACACCTTC. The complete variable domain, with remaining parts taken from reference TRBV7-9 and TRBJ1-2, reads DTGVSQNPRHKITKRGQNVTFRCDPISEHNRLYWYRQTLGQGPEFLTYFQNEAQLEKSRLLSDRFSAERPKGSFSTLEIQRTEQGDSAMYLCASSGTGSFYGYTFGSGTRLTVV.

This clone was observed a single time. CDR3 amino acids: CASSRQSRETQYF. The CDR3 nucleotides are TGTGCCAGCTCGCGACAAAGTAGGGAGACCCAGTACTTC. This chain joins TRBV18 and TRBJ2-5, with D uncertain. The ends were cut back, 6 bases at V and 5 bases at J, with 13 bases in the middle. CDR3 size: 13 residues. CDR1 KGHSH and CDR2 LQKENI come from the germline V gene.

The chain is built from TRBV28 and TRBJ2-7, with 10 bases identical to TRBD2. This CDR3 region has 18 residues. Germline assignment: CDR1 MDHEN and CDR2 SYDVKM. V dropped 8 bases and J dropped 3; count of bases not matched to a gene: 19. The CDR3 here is CASAGGGVASGRFYEQYF. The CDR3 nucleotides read TGTGCCAGCGCGGGGGGAGGGGTCGCTAGCGGGAGATTCTACGAGCAGTACTTC.

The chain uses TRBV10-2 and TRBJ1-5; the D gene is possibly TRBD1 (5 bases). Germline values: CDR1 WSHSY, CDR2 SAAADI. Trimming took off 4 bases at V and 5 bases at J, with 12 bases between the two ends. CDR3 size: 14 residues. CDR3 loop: CASSVGREYQPQHF. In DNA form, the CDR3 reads TGCGCCAGCAGTGTAGGCAGGGAATATCAGCCCCAGCATTTT.

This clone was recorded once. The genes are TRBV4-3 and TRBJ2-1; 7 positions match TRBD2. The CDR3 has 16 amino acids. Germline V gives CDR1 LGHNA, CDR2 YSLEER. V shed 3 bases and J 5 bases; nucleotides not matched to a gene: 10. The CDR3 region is CASSQLTGRGNNEQFF. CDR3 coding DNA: TGCGCCAGCAGCCAGCTTACGGGGCGGGGGAACAATGAGCAGTTCTTC.

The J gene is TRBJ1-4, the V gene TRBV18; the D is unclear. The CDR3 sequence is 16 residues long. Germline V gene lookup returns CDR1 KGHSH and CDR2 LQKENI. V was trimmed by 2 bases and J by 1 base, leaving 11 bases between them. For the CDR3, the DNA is TGTGCCAGCTCACCATACGGGGTAGGAACTAATGAAAAACTGTTTTTT. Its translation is CASSPYGVGTNEKLFF. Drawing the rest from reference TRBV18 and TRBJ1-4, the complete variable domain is NAGVMQNPRHLVRRRGQEARLRCSPMKGHSHVYWYRQLPEEGLKFMVYLQKENIIDESGMPKERFSAEFPKEGPSILRIQQVVRGDSAAYFCASSPYGVGTNEKLFFGSGTQLSVL.

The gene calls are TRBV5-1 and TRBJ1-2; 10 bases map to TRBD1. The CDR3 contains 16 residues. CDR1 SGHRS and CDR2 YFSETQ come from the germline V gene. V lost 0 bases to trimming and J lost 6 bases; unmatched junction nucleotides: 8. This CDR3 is CASSLAETGGGDGYTF. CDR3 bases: TGCGCCAGCAGCTTGGCCGAGACAGGGGGCGGGGATGGCTACACCTTC.

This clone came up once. The CDR3 coding sequence is TGTGCCACCAGGATGACAGGGAACTATGGCTACACCTTC. It translates to CATRMTGNYGYTF. The chain joins TRBV24-1 to TRBJ1-2; 7 nucleotides align to TRBD1. Germline CDR1 reads KGHDR; CDR2 reads SFDVKD. V lost 7 bases, J lost 2 bases, and 3 bases stayed unmatched. The CDR3 is 13 amino acids.

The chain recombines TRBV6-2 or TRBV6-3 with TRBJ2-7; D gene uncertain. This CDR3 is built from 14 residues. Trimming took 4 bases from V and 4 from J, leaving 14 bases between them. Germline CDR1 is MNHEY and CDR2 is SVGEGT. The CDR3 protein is CASSSRLSRYEQYF. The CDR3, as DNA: TGTGCCAGCAGTTCGCGACTTTCACGTTACGAGCAGTACTTC.